What follows is one T cell receptor beta chain and its context. As processed by the authors: Estimates of nucleated cell counts were drawn from the amplification of reference gene primers. Sequenced by immunoSEQ multiplex PCR; TCRdb stores in-frame clones only, minus some. V and J calls and clone size are as listed in that table; D and trimming were resolved from the DNA. The data show fewer than 300,000 clones, over 75% seen once. The germline gives CDR1 SNHLY, CDR2 FYNNEI. J gave up 2 bases and V 10 bases, and 13 bases lay outside the gene matches. There are 15 residues in the CDR3. The sample is drawn from a study of blood T cell repertoires in COVID-19. About the study: There were acute and convalescent COVID-19 samples, and they came from the United States, Italy and Spain. From T cells, B-cell-depleted T cells, or PBMCs came the material, which was cDNA or gDNA.

The chain uses TRBV2 and TRBJ1-1, with 7 nucleotides matching TRBD1. The clonotype was recovered from a human donor in a cohort sampled during active COVID-19. The sequencing input was peripheral blood. The CDR3 DNA reads TGTGCCATACCGGGACAGCCTCTTGTAAACACTGAAGCTTTCTTT. It encodes CAIPGQPLVNTEAFF.